The sequence of this T cell receptor beta chain was determined in a study of CD8 T cell repertoires and HIV-1 epitope variants. This clone was picked up a small number of times. Antigen unknown. Only in-frame clones appear in the TCRdb table, and some are missing; sequencing was by immunoSEQ multiplex PCR. The sample lists some 5,000 clones, about 70% seen once, with roughly half in the top ten. Trimming shortened V by 3 bases and J by 3 bases, and 9 bases separated the two germline ends. This CDR3 spans 14 amino acids. CDR1 is KGHSH and CDR2 is LQKENI in the germline V gene. The TCR sequence derives from a male donor with HIV. The chain carries TRBV18 and TRBJ2-1; D uncertain. Sequencing was performed on cultured CD8+ T cells derived from PBMCs. The CDR3 is CASSPETNYNEQFF. Here the CDR3 DNA reads TGTGCCAGCTCACCCGAGACAAACTACAATGAGCAGTTCTTC.